These 26 T cell receptor beta chains were sequenced from one sample in a study of vaccination and CD4 T cells after COVID-19. The Oncomine TCR Beta short-read assay sequenced DNA from cultured CD4+ T cells. TCRdb analysed the PCR reads with MiXCR anew, one entry per CDR3 protein. The sample includes about 15,000 distinct CDR3 sequences, approximately 84% of them seen just once. The sample's treatment: roughly ten-day PBMC culture with coronavirus spike peptide pools or control peptides (ViraFEST assay). No antigens are known for them. Sequences were derived from CD4+ T cells from blood, cultured in vitro, sampled after SARS-CoV-2 vaccination. The source is a human donor who received a COVID-19 vaccine.

V gene TRBV2 combines with J gene TRBJ2-1, with 10 bases identical to TRBD1. Germline V lookup: CDR1 SNHLY, CDR2 FYNNEI. The CDR3 consists of 14 residues. V lost 8 bases, J lost 7 bases, and 8 bases stayed unmatched. Here the CDR3 DNA reads TGTGCCAGCGGAGGGGACAGGGGTAGGAATGAGCAGTTCTTC. This codes for CASGGDRGRNEQFF. Based on the CDR3 plus reference TRBV2 and TRBJ2-1, the full variable domain is EPEVTQTPSHQVTQMGQEVILRCVPISNHLYFYWYRQILGQKVEFLVSFYNNEISEKSEIFDDQFSVERPDGSNFTLKIRSTKLEDSAMYFCASGGDRGRNEQFFGPGTRLTVL.

The chain uses TRBV24-1 and TRBJ2-6, with 7 bases identical to TRBD1. This CDR3 has 18 residues. V was clipped by 2 bases and J by 4 bases; unmatched bases: 10. Germline lookup yields CDR1 KGHDR and CDR2 SFDVKD. CDR3 bases: TGTGCCACCAGTGATTCTCTTGTAGGGGGCGACGGGGCCAACGTCCTGACTTTC. As protein: CATSDSLVGGDGANVLTF.

This chain connects TRBV27 to TRBJ2-5; weak D call: TRBD2 (6 bases). This CDR3 is 15 amino acids long. The ends were cut back, 2 bases at V and 5 bases at J, with 15 bases in the middle. CDR1 is MNHEY and CDR2 is SMNVEV in the germline V gene (reference sequence). DNA of the CDR3: TGTGCCAGCAGTTTAAGGTCTAGCGCGTGGGAGACCCAGTACTTC. It codes for CASSLRSSAWETQYF.

This chain joins TRBV9 and TRBJ2-6; 14 bases are a match to TRBD2. The V gene's germline CDR1 is SGDLS and CDR2 YYNGEE. The CDR3 sequence is 20 residues long. The V segment lost 3 bases and the J segment 0 bases; nucleotides outside the gene matches: 8. In DNA form, the CDR3 reads TGTGCCAGCAGCGAGAAGATCGGGACTAGCGGGAGCTCTGGGGCCAACGTCCTGACTTTC. Amino acid sequence: CASSEKIGTSGSSGANVLTF. The whole variable domain, filled in from reference TRBV9 and TRBJ2-6, reads DSGVTQTPKHLITATGQRVTLRCSPRSGDLSVYWYQQSLDQGLQFLIQYYNGEERAKGNILERFSAQQFPDLHSELNLSSLELGDSALYFCASSEKIGTSGSSGANVLTFGAGSRLTVL.

This clonotype was observed a single time. The rearrangement links TRBV28 to TRBJ2-7, with TRBD1 matching 8 bases. Germline-derived CDR1 and CDR2 are MDHEN and SYDVKM. Trimming at V came to 6 bases and at J to 3 bases, leaving 10 bases not matched to a gene. This CDR3 is 15 amino acids long. The CDR3 loop is CASSRSGTGGYEQYF. The CDR3 nucleotides are TGTGCCAGCAGCAGGAGCGGAACAGGGGGCTACGAGCAGTACTTC.

CDR3 nucleotide sequence: TGTGCCACCAGTCAGGGCCGGGGGGGGACGAATACGCAGTATTTT. It encodes CATSQGRGGTNTQYF. The J gene is TRBJ2-3, the V gene TRBV24-1; 8 bases agree with TRBD2. Trimming cost V 6 bases and J 7 bases; bases outside gene matches: 11. The CDR3 extends over 15 amino acids. From germline, CDR1 is KGHDR and CDR2 SFDVKD.

The chain couples TRBV18 to TRBJ2-5; 10 bases map to TRBD2. V lost 2 bases, J lost 4 bases, and 10 bases stayed unmatched. The length of the CDR3 is 17 residues. Germline V lookup: CDR1 KGHSH, CDR2 LQKENI. This CDR3 is CASSPASGGAGAETQYF. The CDR3 region has the DNA TGTGCCAGCTCACCAGCGAGCGGGGGGGCTGGCGCAGAGACCCAGTACTTC.

This rearrangement joins TRBV6-1 to TRBJ1-5; TRBD1 matches at 7 bases. V shed 8 bases, J shed 4 bases, and the junction held 11 bases outside the gene matches. Germline V gene data show CDR1 as MNHNS and CDR2 as SASEGT. This CDR3 has 15 residues. The CDR3 is CASQSYRDRNQPQHF. Written as DNA, the CDR3 is TGTGCCAGCCAAAGTTACCGGGACAGAAATCAGCCCCAGCATTTT.

The chain uses TRBV2 and TRBJ1-3; 7 bases are a match to TRBD1. Germline V gene sequence: CDR1 SNHLY, CDR2 FYNNEI. The CDR3 has 14 amino acids. V lost 7 bases and J lost 2; bases outside the gene matches: 5. The CDR3 sequence is CASTPTGTGNTIYF. The CDR3 DNA follows: TGTGCCAGCACCCCGACAGGGACTGGAAACACCATATATTTT. The full variable domain, completed using reference TRBV2 and TRBJ1-3, is EPEVTQTPSHQVTQMGQEVILRCVPISNHLYFYWYRQILGQKVEFLVSFYNNEISEKSEIFDDQFSVERPDGSNFTLKIRSTKLEDSAMYFCASTPTGTGNTIYFGEGSWLTVV.

The chain uses TRBV29-1 and TRBJ1-1; D call uncertain. The ends were cut back, 0 bases at V and 0 bases at J, with 11 bases in the middle. Germline-derived CDR1 and CDR2 are SQVTM and ANQGSEA. This CDR3 is 15 amino acids long. The CDR3, as DNA: TGCAGCGTTGAAGAGGGTGCAGGCCTGAACACTGAAGCTTTCTTT. It yields the protein CSVEEGAGLNTEAFF.

The V gene is TRBV5-4, the J gene TRBJ2-3, with D maybe TRBD1 (5 bases). CDR1 is SGHNT, CDR2 YYREEE, per germline (reference sequence). The CDR3 runs 16 residues. The V end was cut by 0 bases, the J end by 3 bases, with 14 bases between. The CDR3 DNA follows: TGTGCCAGCAGCTTGGTTATGGGGCTTGAGACAGATACGCAGTATTTT. The encoded protein is CASSLVMGLETDTQYF.

This clonotype was observed once. This chain joins TRBV23-1 and TRBJ1-6, with D tentatively TRBD1 (6 bases). TRBV23-1 is noted as an ORF with a role that remains uncertain. The CDR3 length is 17 residues. With 1 base removed from V and 7 bases from J, the gap between germline ends came to 17 bases. The CDR3 bases are TGCGCCAGCAGTCAATTTAAGAGGGGGACGGCGAATTCACCCCTCCACTTT. It yields the protein CASSQFKRGTANSPLHF.

The chain combines TRBV19 with TRBJ1-3; unclear D gene. Germline V gives CDR1 LNHDA, CDR2 SQIVND (reference sequence). This CDR3 contains 14 residues. V was trimmed by 8 bases and J by 0 bases, leaving 11 bases between them. CDR3 nucleotides: TGTGCCAGTCGAGACGGGTACTCTGGAAACACCATATATTTT. Its protein is CASRDGYSGNTIYF.

V is TRBV20-1 and J is TRBJ1-2; D is ambiguous. Deletions cut 5 bases from V and 2 bases from J, with 18 bases between. The length of the CDR3 is 15 residues. CDR1 is DFQATT, CDR2 SNEGSKA, per germline (reference sequence). The DNA for the CDR3 is TGCAGTGCTTCAAACCCTTCAGTGGGCAACTATGGCTACACCTTC. Protein sequence: CSASNPSVGNYGYTF.

J is TRBJ2-3 and V is TRBV7-2; 9 nucleotides match TRBD2. Germline V CDR1 and CDR2: SGHTA, FQGNSA. The CDR3 is 15 residues long. Germline trimming cut 5 bases from V and 2 bases from J; bases unmatched to any gene: 5. Here the CDR3 DNA reads TGTGCCAGCAGCCCTCTAGCGGGGTACACAGATACGCAGTATTTT. Its protein is CASSPLAGYTDTQYF. Supplemented by reference TRBV7-2 and TRBJ2-3, the full variable domain reads GAGVSQSPSNKVTEKGKDVELRCDPISGHTALYWYRQSLGQGLEFLIYFQGNSAPDKSGLPSDRFSAERTGGSVSTLTIQRTQQEDSAVYLCASSPLAGYTDTQYFGPGTRLTVL.

The chain is built from TRBV25-1 and TRBJ2-7; D might be TRBD1 (5 bases). This CDR3 region has 14 residues. V was cut by 2 bases and J by 1 base, with 9 bases left in between. Germline CDR1 is MGHDK and CDR2 is SYGVNS. The CDR3 sequence is CASSEPTESYEQYF. CDR3 DNA: TGTGCCAGCAGTGAACCGACAGAATCCTACGAGCAGTACTTC.

The rearrangement joins TRBV27 to TRBJ2-1; no clear D. V lost 1 base and J 7 bases, leaving 8 bases between the germline ends. The CDR3 consists of 13 residues. Germline-derived CDR1 and CDR2 are MNHEY and SMNVEV (reference sequence). The CDR3 here is CASSLYRGNEQFF. The CDR3 nucleotides read TGTGCCAGCAGTTTATACCGAGGTAATGAGCAGTTCTTC.

V and J are TRBV2 and TRBJ2-7, with TRBD1 matching over 9 bases. This CDR3 is 13 amino acids long. Germline CDR1 and CDR2: SNHLY and FYNNEI. V lost 9 bases, J lost 3 bases, and 6 bases stayed unmatched. Written as DNA, the CDR3 is TGTGCCAGTTCTCCGGACAGGGGCTACGAGCAGTACTTC. This gives the protein CASSPDRGYEQYF.

This clonotype appeared a single time. This rearrangement joins TRBV19 to TRBJ1-1; 9 bases are a match to TRBD1. The CDR3 is 16 residues long. V lost 5 bases and J lost 5; bases outside the gene matches: 12. The germline V gene encodes CDR1 LNHDA and CDR2 SQIVND (reference sequence). DNA for the CDR3: TGTGCCAGTAGTCACAGGGGGCGCAGGGGAGAGACTGAAGCTTTCTTT. Its translation: CASSHRGRRGETEAFF. Complete variable domain (other parts from reference TRBV19 and TRBJ1-1): DGGITQSPKYLFRKEGQNVTLSCEQNLNHDAMYWYRQDPGQGLRLIYYSQIVNDFQKGDIAEGYSVSREKKESFPLTVTSAQKNPTAFYLCASSHRGRRGETEAFFGQGTRLTVV.

The chain combines TRBV7-6 with TRBJ2-5; 8 bases are a match to TRBD2. Germline CDR1 and CDR2: SGHVS and FNYEAQ. CDR3 size: 16 residues. The V segment lost 1 base and the J segment 1 base; nucleotides outside the gene matches: 5. The CDR3 DNA sequence: TGTGCCAGCAGCTTAGGTATAGCGGGGCCCCAAGAGACCCAGTACTTC. Translating gives CASSLGIAGPQETQYF.

The rearrangement joins TRBV7-8 to TRBJ2-3, with D maybe TRBD1 (6 bases). This CDR3 is 16 amino acids long. Germline V gene data show CDR1 as SGHVS and CDR2 as FQNEAQ. Trimming pared 1 base from V and 0 bases from J, leaving 11 bases between. The CDR3 protein is CASSLVAGASTDTQYF. The DNA for the CDR3 is TGTGCCAGCAGCTTAGTCGCAGGGGCCAGCACAGATACGCAGTATTTT.

The table lists this clonotype with a count of one. The V and J genes are TRBV19 and TRBJ1-5; D is undetermined. In germline, CDR1 is LNHDA, CDR2 SQIVND (reference sequence). The CDR3 consists of 16 residues. V lost 3 bases and J 1 base, leaving 13 bases between the germline ends. The CDR3 bases are TGTGCCAGTAGTATTGACCGGGAGGGAAGCAATCAGCCCCAGCATTTT. Its protein product is CASSIDREGSNQPQHF.

This clonotype was counted once. V is TRBV7-6 and J is TRBJ2-1; D is possibly TRBD1 (6 bases). The CDR3 is 17 amino acids. The germline V gene encodes CDR1 SGHVS and CDR2 FNYEAQ. V was pared by 4 bases and J by 2 bases, with 18 bases between. CDR3 DNA sequence: TGTGCCAGCAGCTATATAGCCGGGACACTAGCCTACAATGAGCAGTTCTTC. Its translation is CASSYIAGTLAYNEQFF.

The chain uses TRBV2 and TRBJ1-2; 7 bases agree with TRBD1. The CDR3 runs 13 residues. CDR1 and CDR2 (germline): SNHLY, FYNNEI. J gave up 7 bases and V 5 bases, and 7 bases lay outside the gene matches. The CDR3, as DNA: TGTGCCAGCAGTCCCGACAGGGAGGCTGGCTACACCTTC. It translates to CASSPDREAGYTF.

The genes are TRBV20-1 and TRBJ2-1; D is uncertain. Germline V gene data show CDR1 as DFQATT and CDR2 as SNEGSKA (reference sequence). Trimming stripped 6 bases from V and 2 bases from J, with 8 bases between. The CDR3 consists of 12 residues. The CDR3, as DNA: TGCAGTGCCGAGGTTACCTACAATGAGCAGTTCTTC. As protein: CSAEVTYNEQFF.

The chain uses TRBV2 and TRBJ1-5; D gene uncertain. This CDR3 comprises 16 residues. V was trimmed by 1 base and J by 4 bases, leaving 14 bases between them. The germline V gene has CDR1 SNHLY and CDR2 FYNNEI. As DNA, the CDR3 is TGTGCCAGCAGTGAAGTTCGCCTCCCGGGGAATCAGCCCCAGCATTTT. Its translation: CASSEVRLPGNQPQHF.